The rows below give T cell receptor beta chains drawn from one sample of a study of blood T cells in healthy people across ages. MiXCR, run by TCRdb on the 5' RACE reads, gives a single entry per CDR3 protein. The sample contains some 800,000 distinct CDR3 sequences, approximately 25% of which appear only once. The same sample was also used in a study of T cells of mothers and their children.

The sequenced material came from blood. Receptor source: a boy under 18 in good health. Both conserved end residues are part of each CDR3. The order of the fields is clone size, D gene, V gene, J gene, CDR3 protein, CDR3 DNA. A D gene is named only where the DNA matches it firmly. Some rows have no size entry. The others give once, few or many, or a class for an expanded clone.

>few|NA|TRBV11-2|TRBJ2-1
CASSLEGLWLGLSSYNEQFF
TGTGCCAGCAGCTTGGAGGGATTGTGGTTGGGATTGAGCTCCTACAATGAGCAGTTCTTC
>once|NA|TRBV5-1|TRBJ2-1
CASSLASRYEQFF
TGCGCCAGCAGCTTGGCTTCCAGGTATGAGCAGTTCTTC
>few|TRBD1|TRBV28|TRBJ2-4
CASSGQAVAKNIQYF
TGTGCCAGCAGCGGACAGGCTGTAGCCAAAAACATTCAGTACTTC
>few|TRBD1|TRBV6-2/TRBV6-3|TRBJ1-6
CASSPGTGSYSPLHF
TGTGCCAGCAGTCCCGGGACAGGATCTTATTCACCCCTCCACTTT
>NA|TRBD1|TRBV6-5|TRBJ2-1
CASSYSGQGGEQFF
TGTGCCAGCAGCTACTCAGGACAGGGGGGCGAGCAGTTCTTC
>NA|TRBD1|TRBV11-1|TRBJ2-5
CASAGGLKETQYF
TGTGCCAGCGCAGGGGGTCTAAAAGAAACCCAGTACTTC
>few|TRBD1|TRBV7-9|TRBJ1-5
CASSPQDRAQPQHF
TGTGCCAGCAGCCCCCAGGACAGGGCTCAGCCCCAGCATTTT
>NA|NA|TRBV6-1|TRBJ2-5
CASSGGQRETQYF
TGTGCCAGCAGTGGGGGCCAAAGAGAGACCCAGTACTTC
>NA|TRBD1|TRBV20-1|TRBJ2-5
CSARAGDRGYGETQYF
TGCAGTGCTAGAGCGGGAGACAGGGGCTATGGAGAGACCCAGTACTTC
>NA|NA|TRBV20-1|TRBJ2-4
CSASPGPSTLEGIAKNIQYF
TGCAGTGCCAGCCCGGGACCTTCAACGCTCGAGGGTATAGCCAAAAACATTCAGTACTTC
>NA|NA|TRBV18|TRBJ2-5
CASSPTGRMETQYF
TGTGCCAGCTCGCCGACAGGGAGGATGGAGACCCAGTACTTC
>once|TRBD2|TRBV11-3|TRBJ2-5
CASSPAGGSLGLETQYF
TGTGCCAGCAGCCCCGCGGGAGGCAGCCTTGGGTTGGAGACCCAGTACTTC
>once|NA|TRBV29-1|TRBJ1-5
CSARTTGNQPQHF
TGCAGCGCGAGGACCACAGGTAATCAGCCCCAGCATTTT
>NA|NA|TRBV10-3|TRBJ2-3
CAISVGGARDTQYF
TGTGCCATCAGTGTTGGTGGCGCCAGGGATACGCAGTATTTT
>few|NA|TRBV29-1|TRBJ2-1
CSVEEGVSGANEQFF
TGCAGCGTTGAAGAAGGAGTATCGGGCGCCAATGAGCAGTTCTTC
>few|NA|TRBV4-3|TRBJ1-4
CASSQDWPATNEKLFF
TGCGCCAGCAGCCAAGATTGGCCTGCAACTAATGAAAAACTGTTTTTT
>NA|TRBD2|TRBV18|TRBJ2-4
CASSPAGLAGGDIQYF
TGTGCCAGCTCACCGGCGGGACTAGCGGGAGGGGACATTCAGTACTTC
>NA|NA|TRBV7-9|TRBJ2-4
CASSLWGALLAKNIQYF
TGTGCCAGCAGCTTATGGGGGGCCCTCCTAGCCAAAAACATTCAGTACTTC
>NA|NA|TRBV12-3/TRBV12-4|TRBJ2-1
CASSLVGGGGRSEQFF
TGTGCCAGCAGTTTAGTAGGGGGGGGCGGGAGAAGTGAGCAGTTCTTC
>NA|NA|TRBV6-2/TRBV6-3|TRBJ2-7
CASRAGSGASYEQYF
TGTGCCAGCAGAGCCGGCTCCGGGGCATCCTACGAGCAGTACTTC
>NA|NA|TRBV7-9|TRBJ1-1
CASSPEGPFMNTEAFF
TGTGCCAGCAGCCCCGAGGGTCCTTTTATGAACACTGAAGCTTTCTTT
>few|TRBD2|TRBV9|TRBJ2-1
CASSSPPSGTLYEQFF
TGTGCCAGCAGTTCACCCCCTAGCGGGACCCTTTATGAGCAGTTCTTC
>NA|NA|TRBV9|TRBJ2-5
CASSAGQRETQYF
TGTGCCAGCAGCGCCGGACAGCGGGAGACCCAGTACTTC
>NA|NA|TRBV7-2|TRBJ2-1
CASSLIPFWWGYNEQFF
TGTGCCAGCAGCTTAATCCCGTTCTGGTGGGGCTACAATGAGCAGTTCTTC
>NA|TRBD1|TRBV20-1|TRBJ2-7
CSSGTGFGEQYF
TGCAGTAGTGGGACAGGTTTTGGCGAGCAGTACTTC
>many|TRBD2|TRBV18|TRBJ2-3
CASSPGLGTDTQYF
TGTGCCAGCAGCCCGGGACTAGGGACAGATACGCAGTATTTT
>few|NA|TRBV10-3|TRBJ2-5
CAISESGDGETQYF
TGTGCCATCAGTGAATCCGGGGATGGAGAGACCCAGTACTTC
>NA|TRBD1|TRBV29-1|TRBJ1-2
CSVVGTGRGYGYTF
TGCAGCGTTGTCGGGACAGGGAGAGGCTATGGCTACACCTTC
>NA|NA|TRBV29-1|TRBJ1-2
CSVERADKGYTF
TGCAGCGTTGAGCGGGCAGACAAAGGCTACACCTTC
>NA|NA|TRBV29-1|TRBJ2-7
CRPLLSYEQYF
TGCAGGCCATTACTCTCCTACGAGCAGTACTTC
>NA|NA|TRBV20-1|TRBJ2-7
CSAPDGYEQYF
TGCAGTGCTCCCGACGGCTACGAGCAGTACTTC
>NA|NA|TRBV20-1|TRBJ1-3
CSASPLSGDTIYF
TGCAGTGCTAGCCCCCTTAGCGGGGACACCATATATTTT
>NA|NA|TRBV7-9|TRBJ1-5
CASSFTDSNQPQHF
TGTGCCAGCAGCTTTACTGATAGCAATCAGCCCCAGCATTTT
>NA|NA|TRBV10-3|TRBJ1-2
CAISESINYGYTF
TGTGCCATCAGTGAATCTATTAACTATGGCTACACCTTC
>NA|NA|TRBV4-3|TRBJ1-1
CASSQSGSGTEAFF
TGCGCCAGCAGCCAAAGTGGGTCAGGAACTGAAGCCTTCTTT
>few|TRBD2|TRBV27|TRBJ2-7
CASSSLAVGTYEQYF
TGTGCCAGCAGTTCACTAGCGGTGGGAACCTACGAGCAGTACTTC
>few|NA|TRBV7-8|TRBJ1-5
CASSRATGNQPQHF
TGTGCCAGCAGCCGAGCTACTGGCAATCAGCCCCAGCATTTT
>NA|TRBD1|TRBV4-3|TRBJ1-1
CASSQPYRDRGNTEAFF
TGCGCCAGCAGCCAACCCTATCGGGACAGGGGGAACACTGAAGCTTTCTTT
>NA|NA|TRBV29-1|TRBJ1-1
CSVVGTEAFF
TGCAGCGTTGTTGGCACTGAAGCTTTCTTT
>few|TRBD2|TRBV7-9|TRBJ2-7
CAGSSREGHEQYF
TGTGCCGGCAGCAGTCGGGAGGGCCACGAGCAGTACTTC
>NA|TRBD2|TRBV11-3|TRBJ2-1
CASSLREGLEQFF
TGTGCCAGCAGCCTCCGGGAGGGCCTTGAGCAGTTCTTC
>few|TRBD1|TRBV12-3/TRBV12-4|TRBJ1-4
CASQRQGQKNEKLFF
TGTGCCAGTCAGCGGCAGGGACAGAAAAATGAAAAACTGTTTTTT
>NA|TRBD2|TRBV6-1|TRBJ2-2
CASLRLAGSPGELFF
TGTGCCAGCCTTAGACTAGCGGGGTCTCCCGGGGAGCTGTTTTTT
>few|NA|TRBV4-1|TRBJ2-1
CASSQLRNEQFF
TGCGCCAGCAGCCAACTAAGAAATGAGCAGTTCTTC
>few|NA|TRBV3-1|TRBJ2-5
CASSTGSRDRRGKETQYF
TGTGCCAGCAGCACCGGATCAAGAGACAGAAGGGGGAAAGAGACCCAGTACTTC
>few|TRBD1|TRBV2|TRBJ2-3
CATKPGQRSGTQYF
TGTGCCACAAAACCGGGACAGCGGTCAGGTACGCAGTATTTT
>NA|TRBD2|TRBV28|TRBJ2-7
CASSMTSFSYEQYF
TGTGCCAGCAGCATGACTAGCTTCTCCTACGAGCAGTACTTC
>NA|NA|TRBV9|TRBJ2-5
CASSVAETGRGQETQYF
TGTGCCAGCAGCGTAGCCGAGACCGGCAGGGGCCAAGAGACCCAGTACTTC
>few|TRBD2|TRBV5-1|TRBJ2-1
CASSFWTSEKSNEQFF
TGCGCCAGCAGCTTTTGGACTAGCGAGAAATCCAATGAGCAGTTCTTC
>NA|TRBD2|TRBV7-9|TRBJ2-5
CASSQTSGGPDSETQYF
TGTGCCAGCAGCCAAACTAGCGGGGGGCCCGATTCGGAGACCCAGTACTTC
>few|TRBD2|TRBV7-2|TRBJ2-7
CASSLEGSGGTSSYEQYF
TGTGCCAGCAGCTTAGAGGGTAGCGGGGGCACTAGCTCCTACGAGCAGTACTTC
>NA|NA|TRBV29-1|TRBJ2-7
CSVEGERSYEQYF
TGCAGCGTTGAGGGGGAAAGGTCCTACGAGCAGTACTTC
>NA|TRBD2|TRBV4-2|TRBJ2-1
CASSQVLAAYNEQFF
TGTGCCAGCAGCCAAGTTCTAGCGGCTTACAATGAGCAGTTCTTC
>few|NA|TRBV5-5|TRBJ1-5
CASSPDSVIWPQHF
TGTGCCAGCAGCCCCGACTCCGTGATATGGCCCCAGCATTTT
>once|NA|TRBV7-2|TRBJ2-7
CASSLELGALYEQYF
TGTGCCAGCAGCTTAGAGCTGGGGGCCCTCTACGAGCAGTACTTC
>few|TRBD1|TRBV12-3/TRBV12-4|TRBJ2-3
CASRPQGVTDTQYF
TGTGCCAGCAGGCCCCAGGGGGTCACAGATACGCAGTATTTT
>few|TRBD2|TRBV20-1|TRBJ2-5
CSAREIEAGGKETQYF
TGCAGTGCTAGAGAAATTGAGGCGGGGGGTAAAGAGACCCAGTACTTC
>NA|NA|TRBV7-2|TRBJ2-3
CASSLGTQTQGYF
TGTGCCAGCAGCCTCGGGACGCAAACTCAGGGGTATTTT